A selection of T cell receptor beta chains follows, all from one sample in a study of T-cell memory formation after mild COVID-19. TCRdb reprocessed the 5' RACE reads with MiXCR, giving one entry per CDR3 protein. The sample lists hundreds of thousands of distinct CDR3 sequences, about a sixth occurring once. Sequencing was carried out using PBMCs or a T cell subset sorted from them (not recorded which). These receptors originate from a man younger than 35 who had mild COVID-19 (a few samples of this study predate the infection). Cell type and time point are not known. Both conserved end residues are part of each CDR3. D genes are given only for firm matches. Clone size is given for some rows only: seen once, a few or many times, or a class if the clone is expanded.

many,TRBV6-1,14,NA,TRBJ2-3,CASSETAGRHTQYF,TGTGCCAGCAGTGAAACCGCCGGTAGGCATACGCAGTATTTT
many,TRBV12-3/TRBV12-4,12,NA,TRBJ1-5,CASRPDNQPQHF,TGTGCCAGCAGACCCGACAATCAGCCCCAGCATTTT
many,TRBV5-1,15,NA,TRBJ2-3,CASSSLTSLGDTQYF,TGCGCCAGCAGCTCACTGACTAGTTTGGGAGATACGCAGTATTTT
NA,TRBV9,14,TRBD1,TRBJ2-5,CAPAPGTVQETQYF,TGTGCCCCTGCTCCCGGGACAGTCCAAGAGACCCAGTACTTC
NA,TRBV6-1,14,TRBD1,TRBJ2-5,CASTRDREEETQYF,TGTGCCAGCACCCGGGACAGGGAAGAAGAGACCCAGTACTTC
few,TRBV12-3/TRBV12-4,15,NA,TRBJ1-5,CASSLLRDSNQPQHF,TGTGCCAGCAGTTTACTGAGGGATAGCAATCAGCCCCAGCATTTT
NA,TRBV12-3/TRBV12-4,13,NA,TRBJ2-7,CASSPARGYEQYF,TGTGCCAGCAGCCCAGCGAGGGGCTACGAGCAGTACTTC
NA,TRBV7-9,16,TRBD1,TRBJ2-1,CASSLPDRGPYNEQFF,TGTGCCAGCAGCTTACCCGACAGGGGTCCCTACAATGAGCAGTTCTTC
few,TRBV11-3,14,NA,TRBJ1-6,CASSLAGFRGPLHF,TGTGCCAGCAGCTTAGCAGGGTTCAGGGGACCCCTCCACTTT
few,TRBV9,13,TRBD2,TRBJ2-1,CASSPTGGAGQFF,TGTGCCAGCAGCCCCACCGGGGGGGCCGGGCAGTTCTTC
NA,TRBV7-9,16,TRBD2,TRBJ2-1,CASSASGGKTYNEQFF,TGTGCCAGCAGCGCTAGCGGGGGTAAGACCTACAATGAGCAGTTCTTC
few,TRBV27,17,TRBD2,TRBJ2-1,CASSLRSLAGGRDEQFF,TGTGCCAGCAGTTTACGCAGCCTAGCGGGGGGGCGCGATGAGCAGTTCTTC
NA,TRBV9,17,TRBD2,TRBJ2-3,CASSAGLARTSTDTQYF,TGTGCCAGCAGCGCTGGACTAGCGAGGACTAGCACAGATACGCAGTATTTT
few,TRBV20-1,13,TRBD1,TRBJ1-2,CSAKTGGAYGYTF,TGCAGTGCTAAAACAGGGGGCGCCTATGGCTACACCTTC
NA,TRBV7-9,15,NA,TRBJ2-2,CASSVPGPYTGELFF,TGTGCCAGCAGCGTCCCGGGACCCTACACCGGGGAGCTGTTTTTT
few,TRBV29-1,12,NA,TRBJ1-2,CSVVGSLYGYTF,TGCAGCGTTGTAGGCAGCCTCTATGGCTACACCTTC
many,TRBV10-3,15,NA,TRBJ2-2,CATSGLLANTGELFF,TGTGCCACCTCCGGACTTCTCGCGAACACCGGGGAGCTGTTTTTT
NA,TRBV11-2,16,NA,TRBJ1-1,CASSLTYGSLNTEAFF,TGTGCCAGCAGCTTAACTTACGGGTCTCTGAACACTGAAGCTTTCTTT
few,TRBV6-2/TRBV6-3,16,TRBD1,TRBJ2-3,CASSDSRGRSTYTQYF,TGTGCCAGCAGTGACTCCAGGGGGCGAAGCACCTATACGCAGTATTTT
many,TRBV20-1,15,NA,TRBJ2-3,CSARDRRGLTDTQYF,TGCAGTGCTAGAGATCGGCGGGGGCTCACAGATACGCAGTATTTT
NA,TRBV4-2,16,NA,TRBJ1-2,CASSQEWRRGFYGYTF,TGTGCCAGCAGCCAAGAATGGAGACGGGGGTTTTATGGCTACACCTTC
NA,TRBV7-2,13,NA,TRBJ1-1,CASSSRVYTEAFF,TGTGCCAGCAGCTCCCGGGTCTACACTGAAGCTTTCTTT
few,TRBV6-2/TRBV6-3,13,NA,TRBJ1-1,CASSSWMNTEAFF,TGTGCCAGCAGTTCTTGGATGAACACTGAAGCTTTCTTT
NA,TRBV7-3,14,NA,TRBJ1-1,CASSPWGSGTEAFF,TGTGCCAGCAGCCCTTGGGGATCAGGGACTGAAGCTTTCTTT
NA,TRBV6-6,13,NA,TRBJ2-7,CDSSYDPTGRKYF,TGTGACAGCAGTTACGACCCGACGGGCCGGAAGTACTTC
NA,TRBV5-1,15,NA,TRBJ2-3,CDSSPGGSAGDTQYF,TGCGACAGCAGCCCCGGAGGGTCTGCAGGAGATACGCAGTATTTT
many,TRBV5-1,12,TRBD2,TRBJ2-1,CATGRGGNEQFF,TGCGCCACGGGGAGGGGTGGCAATGAGCAGTTCTTC
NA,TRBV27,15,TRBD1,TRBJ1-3,CASSWGQGIGNTIYF,TGTGCCAGCAGTTGGGGACAGGGGATTGGAAACACCATATATTTT
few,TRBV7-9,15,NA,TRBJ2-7,CASRSAEWSSYEQYF,TGTGCCAGCAGGTCCGCGGAGTGGAGCTCCTACGAGCAGTACTTC
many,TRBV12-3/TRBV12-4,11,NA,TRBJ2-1,CASRTVNEQFF,TGTGCCAGCAGGACGGTGAATGAGCAGTTCTTC
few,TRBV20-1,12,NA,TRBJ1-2,CSARFANYGYTF,TGCAGTGCTAGATTTGCTAACTATGGCTACACCTTC
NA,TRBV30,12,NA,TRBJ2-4,CAWSVQGNIQYF,TGTGCCTGGAGTGTTCAGGGAAACATTCAGTACTTC
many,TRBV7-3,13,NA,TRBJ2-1,CASSLSQDNEQFF,TGTGCCAGCAGCTTAAGCCAAGACAATGAGCAGTTCTTC
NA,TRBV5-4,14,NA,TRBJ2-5,CASSLGQRQETQYF,TGTGCCAGCAGCTTGGGCCAGCGGCAAGAGACCCAGTACTTC
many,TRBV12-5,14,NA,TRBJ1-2,CASGGGVLSAGYTF,TGTGCTAGTGGTGGCGGGGTCCTGAGCGCCGGCTACACCTTC
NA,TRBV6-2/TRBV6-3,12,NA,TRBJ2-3,CASSFAADTQYF,TGTGCCAGCAGTTTCGCTGCAGATACGCAGTATTTT
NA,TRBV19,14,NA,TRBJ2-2,CASSISSGSGELFF,TGTGCCAGTAGTATATCCTCAGGGTCCGGGGAGCTGTTTTTT
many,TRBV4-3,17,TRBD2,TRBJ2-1,CASSQDIASGDYNEQFF,TGCGCCAGCAGCCAAGATATAGCTAGCGGGGACTACAATGAGCAGTTCTTC
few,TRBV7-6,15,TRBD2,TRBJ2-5,CASSLYGGAMETQYF,TGTGCCAGCAGCTTATACGGGGGGGCTATGGAGACCCAGTACTTC
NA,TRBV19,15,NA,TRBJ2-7,CASSIDRGPLREQYF,TGTGCCAGTAGTATAGACCGGGGCCCCCTGCGGGAGCAGTACTTC
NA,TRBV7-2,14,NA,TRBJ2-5,CASSLDSGRETQYF,TGTGCCAGCAGCTTAGACTCGGGGAGGGAGACCCAGTACTTC
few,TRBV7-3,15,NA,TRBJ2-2,CASSRGGVNTGELFF,TGTGCCAGCAGTCGAGGGGGTGTGAACACCGGGGAGCTGTTTTTT
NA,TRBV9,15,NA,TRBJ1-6,CASSEMTDHASPLHF,TGTGCCAGCAGCGAGATGACCGATCATGCTTCACCCCTCCACTTT
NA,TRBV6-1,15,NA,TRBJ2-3,CASRYSRGASDTQYF,TGTGCCAGCAGGTATAGCAGGGGAGCGTCAGATACGCAGTATTTT
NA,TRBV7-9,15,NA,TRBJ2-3,CASRGAPMRTDTQYF,TGTGCCAGCAGGGGAGCGCCGATGCGCACAGATACGCAGTATTTT